The 15 T cell receptor beta chains below were found in one sample sequenced in a study of vaccination effects on CD4 cells after COVID-19. Repertoires were generated with immunoSEQ multiplex PCR, while TCRdb's copy carries only in-frame clones and drops some. The sample holds tens of thousands of clones, approximately 79% seen once. After around ten days in culture, the CD4+ T cells were isolated. Subjects were given two BNT162b2 or mRNA-1273 vaccine doses. These receptors' targets are unknown. The sequencing here drew on CD4+ T cells from PBMCs cultured without peptide, taken after COVID-19 vaccination. These receptors all come from a human donor who received a COVID-19 vaccine.

The J gene is TRBJ1-1, the V gene TRBV5-1, with D tentatively TRBD1 (6 bases). V lost 4 bases and J 1 base, leaving 11 bases between the germline ends. From germline, CDR1 is SGHRS and CDR2 YFSETQ. This CDR3 has 14 residues. CDR3 DNA sequence: TGCGCCAGCAGCAGGGGACAATCGAACACTGAAGCTTTCTTT. Its protein product is CASSRGQSNTEAFF.

V gene TRBV6-2 or TRBV6-3 combines with J gene TRBJ1-2, with D possibly TRBD1 on 6 matching bases. The CDR3 length is 14 residues. In germline, CDR1 is MNHEY, CDR2 SVGEGT. Deletions cut 6 bases from V and 6 bases from J, with 17 bases between. The CDR3 coding sequence is TGTGCCAGCAGCCCTCCGACAGGAGGGAATGGCTACACCTTC. Translated: CASSPPTGGNGYTF.

The chain combines TRBV3-1 (or the pseudogene TRBV3-2) with TRBJ1-2; 10 bases fit TRBD1. Germline values: CDR1 LGHDT, CDR2 YNNKEL (reference sequence). The CDR3 has 12 residues. The CDR3 reads CVAGQGSYGYTF. In DNA, the CDR3 is TGTGTCGCGGGACAGGGGAGCTATGGCTACACCTTC.

This chain joins TRBV2 and TRBJ2-1; D possibly corresponds to TRBD1 (5 bases). The V gene lost 3 bases and the J gene lost 9 bases, with 15 bases spanning the gap. Germline CDR1 is SNHLY and CDR2 is FYNNEI. CDR3 length: 14 amino acids. The CDR3 spells CASSEQAGFTEQFF. The CDR3 nucleotides read TGTGCCAGCAGTGAGCAGGCAGGGTTCACTGAGCAGTTCTTC.

This chain joins TRBV6-1 and TRBJ1-2; a weak D match, TRBD1 (6 bases). Trimming removed 3 bases from V and 4 bases from J, with 18 bases in between. This CDR3 contains 16 residues. Germline assignment: CDR1 MNHNS and CDR2 SASEGT. CDR3 protein: CASSEGPVGAGYGYTF. The CDR3 DNA reads TGTGCCAGCAGTGAGGGCCCCGTGGGGGCCGGCTATGGCTACACCTTC.

This chain joins TRBV11-1 and TRBJ2-1, with TRBD2 matching over 9 bases. This CDR3 has 15 residues. CDR1 is SGHAT, CDR2 FQDESV, per germline (reference sequence). With 5 bases clipped from V and 9 bases from J, the junction kept 11 bases outside the gene matches. DNA of the CDR3: TGTGCCAGCAGCCGAGCGGGGGGACCCCTCGGTGAGCAGTTCTTC. Protein product: CASSRAGGPLGEQFF.

CDR3 DNA sequence: TGTGCCACCCAGGGGGAGTACTACAATGAGCAGTTCTTC. It yields the protein CATQGEYYNEQFF. This chain uses TRBV19 with TRBJ2-1, with 7 bases that match TRBD1. The CDR3 sequence is 13 residues long. Germline V gives CDR1 LNHDA, CDR2 SQIVND (reference sequence). J was trimmed by 3 bases and V by 10 bases; bases with no gene match: 6.

The rearrangement links TRBV6-5 to TRBJ1-4; D is undetermined. This CDR3 region has 14 residues. V was clipped by 6 bases and J by 1 base, with 9 bases between them. CDR1 and CDR2 from the germline V gene are MNHEY and SVGAGI. The CDR3 DNA sequence: TGTGCCAGCAGGATGACACGAACTAATGAAAAACTGTTTTTT. This sequence encodes CASRMTRTNEKLFF.

V gene TRBV4-1 combines with J gene TRBJ2-2, with 10 nucleotides matching TRBD2. Trimming cost V 3 bases and J 0 bases; bases outside gene matches: 4. This CDR3 has 17 residues. The germline V gene encodes CDR1 MGHRA and CDR2 YSYEKL. DNA of the CDR3: TGCGCCAGCAGCCAGATGAGCGGGGGGGCGAACACCGGGGAGCTGTTTTTT. This codes for CASSQMSGGANTGELFF.

The sample holds one count of this clone. J is TRBJ1-1 and V is TRBV13; possibly TRBD1 for D (6 bases). The CDR3 loop spans 15 amino acids. Germline V lookup: CDR1 PRHDT, CDR2 FYEKMQ (reference sequence). Deletions cut 2 bases from V and 5 bases from J, with 15 bases between. Here the CDR3 DNA reads TGTGCCAGCAGCTTATTCGCAGGGGCGGATACTGAAGCTTTCTTT. It encodes CASSLFAGADTEAFF. Full variable domain (rest looked up from reference TRBV13 and TRBJ1-1): AAGVIQSPRHLIKEKRETATLKCYPIPRHDTVYWYQQGPGQDPQFLISFYEKMQSDKGSIPDRFSAQQFSDYHSELNMSSLELGDSALYFCASSLFAGADTEAFFGQGTRLTVV.

The CDR3 DNA is TGTGCCAGTAGGGAGGACAGGGGGAGAGACACTGAAGCTTTCTTT. The encoded protein is CASREDRGRDTEAFF. The chain carries TRBV19 and TRBJ1-1; 10 nucleotides line up with TRBD1. Trimming removed 6 bases from V and 3 bases from J; junction bases left unmatched: 7. The germline gives CDR1 LNHDA, CDR2 SQIVND (reference sequence). CDR3 size: 15 residues.

CDR3: CATSRALERDGYTF. The CDR3 DNA reads TGTGCCACCAGCAGAGCCCTGGAACGGGATGGCTACACCTTC. The chain carries TRBV15 and TRBJ1-2; D is uncertain. Germline V gene lookup returns CDR1 LNHNV and CDR2 YYDKDF (reference sequence). CDR3 length: 14 residues. The V end lost 1 base, the J end lost 6 bases, and 12 bases lay between the germline ends. The full variable domain, in which reference TRBV15 and TRBJ1-2 provide the parts outside the CDR3, is DAMVIQNPRYQVTQFGKPVTLSCSQTLNHNVMYWYQQKSSQAPKLLFHYYDKDFNNEADTPDNFQSRRPNTSFCFLDIRSPGLGDTAMYLCATSRALERDGYTFGSGTRLTVV.

The rearrangement joins TRBV5-4 to TRBJ2-2; 9 nucleotides line up with TRBD1. The CDR3 extends over 16 amino acids. After removal of 3 bases from V and 2 bases from J, the junction contained 5 bases not matched to a gene. Germline CDR1 SGHNT, CDR2 YYREEE (reference sequence). CDR3 sequence (DNA): TGTGCCAGCAGCTCCAACAGGGGGCTAAACACCGGGGAGCTGTTTTTT. This translates into CASSSNRGLNTGELFF.

The chain employs TRBV30 and TRBJ1-5; D call uncertain. V lost 4 bases to trimming and J lost 1 base, with 11 bases between them. The CDR3 runs to 14 residues. Germline V lookup: CDR1 GTSNPN, CDR2 SVGIG (reference sequence). The CDR3 region is CAWTGGRSNQPQHF. CDR3 sequence (DNA): TGTGCCTGGACCGGCGGAAGGAGCAATCAGCCCCAGCATTTT.

This chain joins TRBV9 and TRBJ1-2, with a weak D call TRBD1 (5 bases). V lost 4 bases, J lost 8 bases, and 21 bases lay in between. The CDR3 sequence is 15 residues long. Germline values: CDR1 SGDLS, CDR2 YYNGEE. CDR3 in amino acids: CASSSHWGETGGYTF. CDR3 sequence (DNA): TGTGCCAGCAGCTCCCATTGGGGGGAAACTGGAGGCTACACCTTC.